The T cell receptor beta chain under discussion was sequenced for a study of cytomegalovirus exposure and HLA in healthy donors listed by TCRdb under 2017. Background for the entire study: An earlier analysis of approximately 640 of the donors reported 250 to 350 Gb of sequence data and 120 million or so unique TCR beta sequences from some 180 million T cells. An early release covering over 500 HLA-typed donors comprised approximately 300 gigabases of sequencing data and roughly 86 million unique TCR sequences. Among the roughly 430 genotyped donors, under 90% belonged to the genetic ancestry cluster associated with self-reported Caucasian donors. The study was designed to test whether signatures of past pathogen exposure could be identified by cataloging public T cell receptors. The study profiled the T cell repertoires of about 720 subjects by immunosequencing and related them to cytomegalovirus serostatus. Along with the roughly 670-subject first cohort, a separate validation cohort of around 110 different subjects was used. To predict cytomegalovirus infection status, the study brought together high-throughput TCR immunosequencing, statistical association of individual TCRs with disease status, and machine learning. In a later analysis, previously published TCR beta repertoires from 666 donors were re-analyzed and high-resolution HLA genotyping was added so that TCR occurrence patterns could be studied. Rather than using new phenotypic data, the later analysis identified candidate immune exposures from TCR beta sequences and from how often those sequences occurred across donors. To decide whether each TCR beta V gene segment behaved as functional or pseudogenic, an earlier analysis of some 600 of the donors relied on high-throughput TCR beta sequencing. Alongside the repertoire data, information on donor age, sex, ethnicity and CMV serostatus was compiled. A later genetic analysis used genome-wide SNP genotypes for about three fifths of the 666 donors, treating that subset as a discovery cohort. Every discovery cohort repertoire had been produced on one sequencing platform. HLA typing covered class I and class II loci at four-digit resolution. The number of typed donors differed by locus: about 629-630 for A, B, C, DRB1 and DQB1; some 540 for DQA1; roughly 600 for DPA1; and about 450 for DPB1. Because of strong linkage in the cohort, five DR-DQ haplotypes were treated as single units for association and clustering. Among a few hundred genotyped donors of the cohort, an average of around 240,000 unique TCR beta nucleotide sequences were sequenced per donor, roughly 18% of them non-productive. The study at large found these results: Some IMGT-functional V segments, including TRBV6-2 and TRBV6-3, could not be distinguished by the 87-base-pair reads and were therefore excluded. In a later analysis, most CMV-associated TCR beta chains were found to appear HLA-restricted, with HLA associations seemingly driven largely by CMV exposure. The authors suggested that the approach could potentially be extended to other disease states and immunological phenotypes. The study listed 164 TCR beta chains as associated with cytomegalovirus. This cohort had only TCR beta chains sequenced, and the lack of alpha or paired-chain data limited which features could be detected. Most TCR sequences were observed very rarely across donors, whereas some public TCRs were present in many individuals. In a later genetic analysis, fewer N-insertions in productive TCRs were reported among donors in an Asian-associated ancestry cluster than the roughly 710-donor mean. Correlated functional status among segregating V segments might reflect linkage disequilibrium, but an unknown experimental factor could not be ruled out. Because HLA typing was unavailable for some donors at each locus, only the typed subset was used in association tests. Because counts were too low, about 17 rarely observed V segments, including chromosome 9 orphons, were excluded from the earlier analysis of roughly 580 of the donors. V-gene and J-gene trimming of TCR beta chains was associated with a missense DCLRE1C variant in a later genetic analysis, and the association was replicated in an independent cohort. A later analysis associated roughly 17,000 TCR beta sequences with specific HLA alleles at a false discovery rate of 0.05. A further reported finding was that TCR beta sequences accurately predicted the HLA-A and HLA-B alleles for most subjects in the first cohort. An earlier analysis of 587 of the donors showed that most TCR beta V segments appeared in productive rearrangements either about 90% or about 30% of the time, which broadly matched IMGT annotations. In a later analysis, HLA-associated TCR beta chains were found to be more clonally expanded and to have lower generation probabilities than equally common non-associated chains. Cytomegalovirus status was reported to be diagnosed by the classifier with high specificity and sensitivity in both the original and validation cohorts. Assigning TCR associations to individual alleles was difficult when HLA alleles, especially DR and DQ, strongly co-occurred. A group of highly shared sequence variants was considered likely to be a technical artifact of the sequencing pipeline. Several of the top co-occurrence clusters appeared to be linked to parvovirus B19, influenza, CMV and Epstein-Barr virus, according to a later analysis. In a later analysis, TCR association rates were found to vary across HLA loci, with the most associated TCRs seen for DRB1 alleles and the fewest for HLA-C alleles. Presence/absence analyses assumed roughly uniform sequencing depth across donors, an assumption that may not hold. A few of the identified cytomegalovirus-associated TCR beta chains were confirmed in vitro to be specific for cytomegalovirus antigens. Immune exposure information for the cohort was limited to CMV serostatus.

The method was the immunoSEQ multiplex PCR assay. The multiplex PCR relied on a mix of 60 forward primers for TCR Vbeta segments and 13 reverse primers for TCR Jbeta segments. A multiplex PCR assay on genomic DNA amplified the CDR3 region of rearranged TCR beta genes. The Illumina HiSeq System was used to sequence the amplified TCR beta libraries as 87-base-pair reads. The original pipeline was this. In a later analysis, tens of millions of unique TCR beta chains were counted across the approximately 670 repertoires, and some 10 million of these chains were shared by at least two donors. Raw reads were error-corrected and collapsed into unique sequences by a nearest-neighbor algorithm in which closely related sequences were merged to remove PCR and sequencing errors. Alignment of CDR3 sequences to IMGT reference sequences was used to assign V, D and J gene segments. For a sequence to be retained, a match of at least six nucleotides to both a V gene segment and a J gene segment was required. Rearrangements were called productive when the CDR3 lacked stop codons and stayed in frame with V and J; all others were non-productive. CDR3 was defined by IMGT convention, running from the second conserved V-encoded cysteine to the conserved J-encoded phenylalanine. The earlier analysis of 587 of the donors excluded sequences that lacked an unambiguous match to a single V gene segment. In an earlier analysis of approximately 590 of the donors, V segments were called functional above 56.7% productive rearrangements and were called segregating when the between-donor standard deviation exceeded 5%. To diagnose cytomegalovirus status from the catalog of TCR beta chain sequences, a statistical classification framework was built. A later analysis assigned V and J genes by comparing TCR nucleotide sequences with IMGT/GENE-DB human TR gene sequences. Using the TCRdist pipeline, a later analysis assigned CDR3 sequences along with most-parsimonious VDJ recombination scenarios. In a later analysis, each TCR beta chain was defined by its CDR3 amino acid sequence together with its V-gene family, and reads lacking a unique V-gene family were excluded. As a way to deal with suspected cross-contamination and a sequencing artifact, a later analysis dropped roughly 600 nucleotide sequences that were highly shared and had low generation probability. In a later analysis, a clonal expansion index was calculated for each public chain from normalized within-repertoire ranks of inferred template counts. In a later analysis, generation probabilities were computed using a VDJ recombination model fitted to out-of-frame rearrangements, and the results were checked against IGoR. In a later analysis, hypergeometric tests were used to score TCR-TCR, TCR-HLA and TCR-CMV co-occurrence, with a repertoire-size bias correction applied to TCR pairs. To estimate false discovery rates, a later analysis permuted the HLA or CMV assignments 20 times. In a later analysis, co-occurring TCRs were grouped with DBSCAN, and TCRdist sequence similarity was added when clustering was performed within HLA-allele-positive subsets. For co-occurrence clustering, repertoires with fewer than 30,000 or more than 120,000 public chains were excluded, along with 5 or 6 repertoires with anomalous nucleotide sharing. TCRdb provides this immuneACCESS table in a form limited to in-frame rearrangements. Some clones are lacking; in checked studies, under half of them reflect an unresolved V gene, and why the rest are absent is not known. The V and J calls and clone size are taken from that table; D and trimming were inferred from the DNA. This sample is represented by fewer than 150,000 clones; approximately 83% of them were singletons. About 3.4% of the sample comes from the top ten.

This clone has only one observation. Its cognate antigen has yet to be identified. Base qualities are missing; no much larger clone stands one base away. Based on the germline V gene (reference sequence), the CDR1 and CDR2 sequences are LNHDA and SQIVND. V lost 7 bases and J lost 4 bases; the stretch between them is 10 bases long. From cysteine to phenylalanine, the CDR3 is 13 amino acids long. The read is trimmed to its CDR3 DNA, 39 bases read in frame from base 1. The cohort comprised more than 550 healthy bone marrow donors. At the time of sampling, all cohort members were nominally healthy, though unrecorded immune exposures were likely present. The donor was CMV seronegative and was included in the group of approximately 350 seronegative cohort members. A peripheral blood sample was collected from each donor, and TCR beta sequencing was performed on peripheral blood mononuclear cells. The Qiagen DNeasy Blood Extraction Kit was used to extract genomic DNA from the blood cell samples.

The sequenced sample consisted of PBMCs. The TCR originated in a man in his forties or fifties in good health and CMV-seronegative. The chain was built from TRBV19 and TRBJ1-4; D gene: possibly TRBD1, on 5 matching bases. The CDR3 sequence is CASNRGGNEKLFF. Read as DNA, the sequence is TGTGCCAGTAATAGGGGCGGTAATGAAAAACTGTTTTTT.